Below are 31 T cell receptor beta chains sequenced from a single sample in a study of T cell responses to AZD1222 COVID-19 vaccine. Clones were read by immunoSEQ multiplex PCR, and TCRdb kept only the in-frame ones, dropping some. The sample includes around 120,000 clones, just over 85% of them seen just once. The source material was peripheral blood, sampled 28 days after the second AZD1222 dose. These receptors were collected from an adult who received the AZD1222 COVID-19 vaccine.

The chain uses TRBV19 and TRBJ2-6; D perhaps matches TRBD2 (5 bases). In germline, CDR1 is LNHDA, CDR2 SQIVND (reference sequence). This CDR3 is built from 17 residues. V was pared by 3 bases and J by 3 bases, with 15 bases between. The CDR3 DNA reads as TGTGCCAGTAGTATCCAGGTACATCGGGGTGGGGCCAACGTCCTGACTTTC. Translation gives CASSIQVHRGGANVLTF.

The chain recombines TRBV30 with TRBJ1-2; D is perhaps TRBD1 (5 bases). V lost 3 bases to trimming and J lost 6 bases, with 20 bases between them. From germline, CDR1 is GTSNPN and CDR2 SVGIG (reference sequence). The CDR3 sequence is 15 residues long. The CDR3 DNA sequence: TGTGCCTGGAGCCGGGGCAGGTCGGGGATCCATGGCTACACCTTC. It translates to CAWSRGRSGIHGYTF. Using reference TRBV30 and TRBJ1-2 for the parts outside the CDR3, the full variable domain is SQTIHQWPATLVQPVGSPLSLECTVEGTSNPNLYWYRQAAGRGLQLLFYSVGIGQISSEVPQNLSASRPQDRQFILSSKKLLLSDSGFYLCAWSRGRSGIHGYTFGSGTRLTVV.

In nucleotides, the CDR3 is TGTGCCACCAGTGATCGGGACAGGGGGAAAGCTTTCTTT. It encodes CATSDRDRGKAFF. The chain combines TRBV24-1 with TRBJ1-1, with 11 bases matching TRBD1. Germline assignment: CDR1 KGHDR and CDR2 SFDVKD. The CDR3 consists of 13 residues. J was trimmed by 9 bases and V by 3 bases; bases with no gene match: 2.

This chain connects TRBV3-1 (or the pseudogene TRBV3-2) to TRBJ1-2; possible D gene TRBD1, 5 bases. Germline-derived CDR1 and CDR2 are LGHDT and YNNKEL (reference sequence). CDR3 length: 14 amino acids. V was shortened by 9 bases and J by 8 bases, with 22 bases between the two germline ends. CDR3 nucleotides: TGTGCCAGTACCGCCGGGACGGTAGGGTTAGGCTACACCTTC. The encoded protein is CASTAGTVGLGYTF.

V and J are TRBV5-4 and TRBJ1-1; D not resolved. Trimming pared 1 base from V and 7 bases from J, leaving 8 bases between. The CDR3 has 12 amino acids. CDR1 is SGHNT, CDR2 YYREEE, per germline (reference sequence). CDR3 protein: CASSLMGFEAFF. CDR3 DNA sequence: TGTGCCAGCAGCTTGATGGGCTTTGAAGCTTTCTTT.

The chain couples TRBV11-2 to TRBJ2-2, with TRBD2 identical over 8 bases. Trimming removed 6 bases from V and 7 bases from J; junction bases left unmatched: 13. CDR3 length equals 16 residues. From germline, CDR1 is SGHAT and CDR2 FQNNGV. The chain's CDR3 is CASRPSGPSPGGELFF. CDR3 bases: TGTGCCAGCAGGCCTAGCGGGCCAAGTCCGGGCGGGGAGCTGTTTTTT.

The V gene is TRBV6-6, the J gene TRBJ1-1, with D possibly TRBD1 on 6 matching bases. Germline V lookup: CDR1 MNHNY, CDR2 SVGAGI (reference sequence). V lost 2 bases to trimming and J lost 12 bases, with 13 bases between them. The CDR3 runs 12 residues. CDR3 region: CASSYGGAVSFF. In DNA form, the CDR3 reads TGTGCCAGCAGTTACGGGGGGGCTGTGTCTTTCTTT.

CDR3 sequence: CASSLVLGDVYGYTF. Written as DNA, the CDR3 is TGTGCCAGCAGCTTAGTGTTAGGGGACGTCTATGGCTACACCTTC. The V gene is TRBV7-2, the J gene TRBJ1-2, with D perhaps matching TRBD1 (5 bases). This CDR3 has 15 residues. Germline CDR1 is SGHTA and CDR2 is FQGNSA. V shed 1 base and J shed 4 bases, with 13 bases lying between them.

The chain couples TRBV5-8 to TRBJ2-5; the match to TRBD2 covers 7 bases. Germline V gene data show CDR1 as SGHTS and CDR2 as YDEGEE. V shed 5 bases and J 4 bases; nucleotides not matched to a gene: 11. The CDR3 is 15 residues long. CDR3 residues: CASRPLGTGGETQYF. CDR3 nucleotides: TGTGCCAGCAGGCCACTGGGGACGGGAGGAGAGACCCAGTACTTC.

The rearrangement joins TRBV7-7 to TRBJ2-1; D might be TRBD1 or TRBD2, each matching 5 bases. The CDR3 is 17 amino acids. The ends were cut back, 0 bases at V and 8 bases at J, with 20 bases in the middle. Germline CDR1 is SSHAT and CDR2 is FNYEAQ (reference sequence). The chain's CDR3 is CASSLALRGVSGDEQFF. The CDR3 nucleotides are TGTGCCAGCAGCTTAGCGCTGAGGGGAGTATCTGGCGATGAGCAGTTCTTC. Complete variable domain (other parts from reference TRBV7-7 and TRBJ2-1): GAGVSQSPRYKVTKRGQDVTLRCDPISSHATLYWYQQALGQGPEFLTYFNYEAQPDKSGLPSDRFSAERPEGSISTLTIQRTEQRDSAMYRCASSLALRGVSGDEQFFGPGTRLTVL.

The chain uses TRBV11-3 and TRBJ2-1; no definite D call. The CDR3 has 13 amino acids. The V gene lost 1 base and the J gene lost 5 bases, with 6 bases spanning the gap. Germline assignment: CDR1 SGHNT and CDR2 YENEEA. In DNA, the CDR3 is TGTGCCAGCAGCTTAGCTCCAAACAATGAGCAGTTCTTC. This translates into CASSLAPNNEQFF.

The rearrangement links TRBV7-8 to TRBJ1-1; D perhaps matches TRBD1 (6 bases). Trimming took 5 bases from V and 1 from J, leaving 14 bases between them. CDR1 SGHVS and CDR2 FQNEAQ come from the germline V gene. The CDR3 spans 15 residues. CDR3 residues: CASSPHRVGNTEAFF. DNA for the CDR3: TGTGCCAGCAGCCCCCACAGGGTTGGGAACACTGAAGCTTTCTTT.

This clone has a handful of counts. This rearrangement joins TRBV5-1 to TRBJ1-1; D is ambiguous. The V gene's germline CDR1 is SGHRS and CDR2 YFSETQ. V shed 0 bases and J shed 0 bases, with 9 bases lying between them. This CDR3 has 15 residues. The DNA of the CDR3 is TGCGCCAGCAGCTTGGTAGACATAATGAACACTGAAGCTTTCTTT. Its protein is CASSLVDIMNTEAFF. Variable domain in full (rest from reference TRBV5-1 and TRBJ1-1): KAGVTQTPRYLIKTRGQQVTLSCSPISGHRSVSWYQQTPGQGLQFLFEYFSETQRNKGNFPGRFSGRQFSNSRSEMNVSTLELGDSALYLCASSLVDIMNTEAFFGQGTRLTVV.

This clone was picked up a small number of times. The chain recombines TRBV18 with TRBJ2-7; 7 nucleotides align to TRBD1. The junction had 4 bases not matched to a gene; V was cut back by 5 bases and J by 6 bases. The CDR3 is 12 residues long. Per the germline V gene, CDR1 is KGHSH and CDR2 is LQKENI. The chain's CDR3 is CASSDRVVEQYF. The CDR3 DNA reads as TGTGCCAGCTCAGACAGGGTAGTCGAGCAGTACTTC.

The chain links TRBV9 to TRBJ2-1; possibly TRBD2 for D (5 bases). Per germline, CDR1 SGDLS and CDR2 YYNGEE. The length of the CDR3 is 16 residues. Trimming removed 0 bases at V and 4 bases at J, with 14 bases between. The CDR3 protein is CASSVERASHYNEQFF. In nucleotides, the CDR3 is TGTGCCAGCAGCGTAGAGAGGGCCTCCCATTACAATGAGCAGTTCTTC.

The CDR3, as DNA: TGTGCCAGCAGTCCCGGGACGGGTCCCTACGAGCAGTACTTC. Encoded protein: CASSPGTGPYEQYF. The gene calls are TRBV27 and TRBJ2-7; the D call may be TRBD1 or TRBD2 (5 bases each). The germline V gene encodes CDR1 MNHEY and CDR2 SMNVEV (reference sequence). The V end was cut by 5 bases, the J end by 2 bases, with 13 bases between. CDR3 length equals 14 residues.

The chain recombines TRBV5-1 with TRBJ1-4, with D maybe TRBD1 (5 bases). The CDR3 is made up of 14 amino acids. Trimming shortened V by 4 bases and J by 7 bases, and 14 bases separated the two germline ends. CDR1 is SGHRS, CDR2 YFSETQ, per germline. CDR3 bases: TGCGCCAGCAGCCTGGTAGAGGGGTTTGAAAAACTGTTTTTT. It is translated as CASSLVEGFEKLFF. Full variable domain (rest looked up from reference TRBV5-1 and TRBJ1-4): KAGVTQTPRYLIKTRGQQVTLSCSPISGHRSVSWYQQTPGQGLQFLFEYFSETQRNKGNFPGRFSGRQFSNSRSEMNVSTLELGDSALYLCASSLVEGFEKLFFGSGTQLSVL.

This chain uses TRBV5-4 with TRBJ1-4, with D tentatively TRBD1 (5 bases). The CDR3 covers 14 residues. The V and J ends lost 0 bases and 5 bases respectively, with 8 bases between them. CDR1 is SGHNT and CDR2 is YYREEE in the germline V gene (reference sequence). The CDR3 is CASSLADSNEKLFF. DNA for the CDR3: TGTGCCAGCAGCTTGGCTGACAGCAATGAAAAACTGTTTTTT.

CDR3 protein: CASSPDGSTDTQYF. CDR3 sequence (DNA): TGTGCCAGCTCACCGGACGGGAGCACAGATACGCAGTATTTT. The J gene is TRBJ2-3, the V gene TRBV18, with no clear D. Trimming took off 3 bases at V and 0 bases at J, with 7 bases between the two ends. The germline CDR1 and CDR2 sequences are KGHSH and LQKENI. This CDR3 has 14 amino acids.

This sequence joins TRBV10-3 and TRBJ2-3; 9 nucleotides align to TRBD2. The CDR3 totals 18 residues. Germline V gives CDR1 ENHRY, CDR2 SYGVKD. The ends lost 0 bases at V and 0 bases at J; junction bases unmatched: 7. CDR3 region: CAISESPSGTISTDTQYF. CDR3 nucleotides: TGTGCCATCAGTGAGTCTCCTAGCGGGACGATCAGCACAGATACGCAGTATTTT.

V usage is TRBV27 and J usage is TRBJ2-7; D is perhaps TRBD1 (5 bases). CDR1 is MNHEY and CDR2 is SMNVEV in the germline V gene (reference sequence). With 2 bases removed from V and 1 base from J, the gap between germline ends came to 12 bases. This CDR3 comprises 15 residues. The CDR3 sequence: CASSLGQGLSYEQYF. DNA for the CDR3: TGTGCCAGCAGTTTAGGGCAGGGTTTATCCTACGAGCAGTACTTC.

The chain links TRBV6-5 to TRBJ2-5; D ambiguous. The CDR3 length is 12 residues. V was shortened by 6 bases and J by 3 bases, with 8 bases between the two germline ends. Germline V CDR1 and CDR2: MNHEY, SVGAGI. Here the CDR3 DNA reads TGTGCCAGCAGCCTTGTTGAAGAGACCCAGTACTTC. It translates to CASSLVEETQYF.

The chain links TRBV7-2 to TRBJ2-7, with unresolved D. Deletions cut 8 bases from V and 1 base from J, with 6 bases between. The CDR3 loop spans 11 amino acids. Germline CDR1 and CDR2: SGHTA and FQGNSA. CDR3 nucleotides: TGTGCCAGCGGGATTTCCTACGAGCAGTACTTC. Protein product: CASGISYEQYF.

The V call is TRBV4-1, the J call TRBJ2-4; TRBD2 matches 13 bases. The V and J ends lost 6 bases and 0 bases, in that order; junction bases with no gene match: 8. Germline CDR1 is MGHRA and CDR2 is YSYEKL. The CDR3 sequence is 18 residues long. CDR3 loop: CASSRGGLAGLAKNIQYF. DNA for the CDR3: TGCGCCAGCAGTCGCGGGGGACTAGCGGGACTAGCCAAAAACATTCAGTACTTC.

The genes are TRBV19 and TRBJ2-1; D possibly matches TRBD1 or TRBD2 (6 bases each). Trimming left V 6 bases short and J 4 bases short, with 10 bases between. Germline lookup yields CDR1 LNHDA and CDR2 SQIVND (reference sequence). The CDR3 has 13 amino acids. Here the CDR3 reads CASRTGTYNEQFF. CDR3 DNA: TGTGCCAGTAGAACAGGGACTTACAATGAGCAGTTCTTC.

In DNA form, the CDR3 reads TGTGCCAGTAGGAGTCTAGCGGGGTTGAGGAATGAGCAGTTCTTC. Translation: CASRSLAGLRNEQFF. The rearrangement uses TRBV19 and TRBJ2-1; 9 bases line up with TRBD2. The V segment lost 6 bases and the J segment 7 bases; nucleotides outside the gene matches: 10. The CDR3 is 15 amino acids. Germline V gives CDR1 LNHDA, CDR2 SQIVND (reference sequence).

The V and J genes are TRBV6-4 and TRBJ2-3; the D gene is possibly TRBD2 (5 bases). Trimming took off 4 bases at V and 3 bases at J, with 14 bases between the two ends. This CDR3 has 15 amino acids. Germline V CDR1 and CDR2: MRHNA, SNTAGT. The CDR3 is CASSVTSGSTDTQYF. The CDR3 DNA sequence: TGTGCCAGCAGTGTCACCAGCGGCTCTACAGATACGCAGTATTTT.

This clone has a handful of counts. The chain employs TRBV5-4 and TRBJ1-1; D not resolved. The CDR3 extends over 13 amino acids. V lost 4 bases and J 1 base, leaving 8 bases between the germline ends. Germline V lookup: CDR1 SGHNT, CDR2 YYREEE (reference sequence). CDR3 sequence reads: CASSQSGNTEAFF. CDR3 DNA: TGTGCCAGCAGCCAATCGGGGAACACTGAAGCTTTCTTT. Drawing the rest from reference TRBV5-4 and TRBJ1-1, the complete variable domain is ETGVTQSPTHLIKTRGQQVTLRCSSQSGHNTVSWYQQALGQGPQFIFQYYREEENGRGNFPPRFSGLQFPNYSSELNVNALELDDSALYLCASSQSGNTEAFFGQGTRLTVV.

The genes are TRBV28 and TRBJ2-7, with 7 bases fitting TRBD2. V dropped 5 bases and J dropped 3; count of bases not matched to a gene: 10. The germline gives CDR1 MDHEN, CDR2 SYDVKM. The CDR3 has 15 amino acids. CDR3 coding DNA: TGTGCCAGCAGTACCTGGGAGGGACCCAACTACGAGCAGTACTTC. As protein: CASSTWEGPNYEQYF.

The chain employs TRBV12-3 or TRBV12-4 and TRBJ2-1; 10 nucleotides align to TRBD2. Trimming removed 6 bases from V and 8 bases from J; junction bases left unmatched: 4. CDR3 size: 13 residues. CDR3 in amino acids: CASRASGSDEQFF. The DNA for the CDR3 is TGTGCCAGCAGAGCTAGCGGGAGCGATGAGCAGTTCTTC.

The chain has TRBV11-2 and TRBJ1-5; D perhaps matches TRBD1 (5 bases). The CDR3 runs 15 residues. The V and J ends lost 0 bases and 4 bases respectively, with 10 bases between them. Germline CDR1 is SGHAT and CDR2 is FQNNGV. The CDR3 region is CASSLDQGRNQPQHF. The CDR3, as DNA: TGTGCCAGCAGCTTAGATCAGGGAAGAAATCAGCCCCAGCATTTT.